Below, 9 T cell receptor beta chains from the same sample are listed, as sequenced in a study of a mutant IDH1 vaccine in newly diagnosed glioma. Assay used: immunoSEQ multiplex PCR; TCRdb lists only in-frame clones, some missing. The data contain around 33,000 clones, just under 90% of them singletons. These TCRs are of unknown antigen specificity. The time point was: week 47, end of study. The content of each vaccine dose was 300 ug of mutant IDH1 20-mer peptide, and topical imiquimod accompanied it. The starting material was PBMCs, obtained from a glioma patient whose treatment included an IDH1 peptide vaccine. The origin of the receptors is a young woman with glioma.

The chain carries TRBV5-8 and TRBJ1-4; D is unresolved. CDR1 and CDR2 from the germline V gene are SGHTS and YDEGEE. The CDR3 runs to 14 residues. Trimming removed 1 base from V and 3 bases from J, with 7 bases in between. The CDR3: CASSLWAANEKLFF. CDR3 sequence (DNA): TGTGCCAGCAGCTTGTGGGCCGCTAATGAAAAACTGTTTTTT.

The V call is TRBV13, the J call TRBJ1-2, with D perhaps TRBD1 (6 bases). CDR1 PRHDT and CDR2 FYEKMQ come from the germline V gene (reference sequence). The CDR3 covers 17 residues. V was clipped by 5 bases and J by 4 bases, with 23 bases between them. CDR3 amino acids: CASSPWGQEQAGYGYTF. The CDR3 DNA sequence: TGTGCCAGCAGCCCGTGGGGGCAGGAGCAGGCCGGCTATGGCTACACCTTC.

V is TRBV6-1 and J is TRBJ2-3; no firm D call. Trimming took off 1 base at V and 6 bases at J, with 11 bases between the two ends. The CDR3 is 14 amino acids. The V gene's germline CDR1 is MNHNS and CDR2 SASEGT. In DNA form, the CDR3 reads TGTGCCAGCAGTGAAGATAAGGTCGAGGATACGCAGTATTTT. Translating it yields CASSEDKVEDTQYF.

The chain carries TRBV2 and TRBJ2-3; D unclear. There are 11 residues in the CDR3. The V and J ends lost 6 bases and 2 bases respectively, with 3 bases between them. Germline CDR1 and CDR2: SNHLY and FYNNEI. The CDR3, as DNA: TGTGCCAGCAGCACCACAGATACGCAGTATTTT. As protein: CASSTTDTQYF.

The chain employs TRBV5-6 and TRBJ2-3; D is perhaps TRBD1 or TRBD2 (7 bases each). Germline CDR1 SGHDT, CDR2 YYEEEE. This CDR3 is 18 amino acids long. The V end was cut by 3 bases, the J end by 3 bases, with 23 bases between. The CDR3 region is CASSSPAYWEGATDTQYF. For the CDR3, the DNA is TGTGCCAGCAGCTCACCAGCCTATTGGGAGGGGGCAACAGATACGCAGTATTTT. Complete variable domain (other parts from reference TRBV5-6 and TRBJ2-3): DAGVTQSPTHLIKTRGQQVTLRCSPKSGHDTVSWYQQALGQGPQFIFQYYEEEERQRGNFPDRFSGHQFPNYSSELNVNALLLGDSALYLCASSSPAYWEGATDTQYFGPGTRLTVL.

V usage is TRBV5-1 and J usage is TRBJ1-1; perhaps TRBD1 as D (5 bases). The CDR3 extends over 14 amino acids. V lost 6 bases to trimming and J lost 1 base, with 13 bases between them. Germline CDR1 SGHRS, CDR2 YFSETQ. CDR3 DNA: TGCGCCAGCATGGGTGGGGGGTCGAACACTGAAGCTTTCTTT. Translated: CASMGGGSNTEAFF.

The CDR3 reads CASSMVGYYEQYF. The CDR3, as DNA: TGTGCCAGTAGTATGGTCGGGTACTACGAGCAGTACTTC. J is TRBJ2-7 and V is TRBV19; no reliable D call. Between the trimmed V and J ends, which lost 3 bases and 3 bases, there was a span of 9 bases. This CDR3 has 13 residues. Per germline, CDR1 LNHDA and CDR2 SQIVND (reference sequence).

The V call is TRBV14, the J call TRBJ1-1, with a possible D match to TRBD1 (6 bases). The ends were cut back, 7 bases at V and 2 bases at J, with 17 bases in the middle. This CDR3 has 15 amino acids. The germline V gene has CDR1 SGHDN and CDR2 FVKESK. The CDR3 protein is CASTLTRDINTEAFF. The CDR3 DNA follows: TGTGCCAGCACCCTCACGAGGGACATAAACACTGAAGCTTTCTTT. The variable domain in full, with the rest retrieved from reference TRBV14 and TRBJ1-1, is EAGVTQFPSHSVIEKGQTVTLRCDPISGHDNLYWYRRVMGKEIKFLLHFVKESKQDESGMPNNRFLAERTGGTYSTLKVQPAELEDSGVYFCASTLTRDINTEAFFGQGTRLTVV.

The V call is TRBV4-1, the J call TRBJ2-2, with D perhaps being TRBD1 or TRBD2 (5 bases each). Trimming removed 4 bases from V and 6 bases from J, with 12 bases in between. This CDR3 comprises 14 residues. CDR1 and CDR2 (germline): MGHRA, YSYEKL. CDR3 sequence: CASSRGVGAGELFF. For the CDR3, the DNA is TGCGCCAGCAGCCGAGGGGTGGGGGCCGGGGAGCTGTTTTTT.